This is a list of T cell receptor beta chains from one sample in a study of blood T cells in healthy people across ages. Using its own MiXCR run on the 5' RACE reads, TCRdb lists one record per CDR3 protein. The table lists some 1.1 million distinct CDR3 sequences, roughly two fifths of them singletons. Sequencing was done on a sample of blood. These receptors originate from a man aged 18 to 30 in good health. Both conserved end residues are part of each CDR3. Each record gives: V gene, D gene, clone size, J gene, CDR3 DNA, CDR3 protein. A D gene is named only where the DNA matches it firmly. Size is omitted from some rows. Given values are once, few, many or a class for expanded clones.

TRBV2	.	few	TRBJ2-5	TGTGCCAGCAGTGTTCTGCACAGAGAAGAGACCCAGTACTTC	CASSVLHREETQYF
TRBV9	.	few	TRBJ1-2	TGTGCCAGCAGCGTGGATCTAATGGCGAACTATGGCTACACCTTC	CASSVDLMANYGYTF
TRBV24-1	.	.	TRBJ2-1	TGTGCCACCAGTGATCCAACGATGTACAATGAGCAGTTCTTC	CATSDPTMYNEQFF
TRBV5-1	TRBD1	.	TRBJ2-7	TGCGCCAGCAGCGTGGGGCTCGGACAGGAGCCCTACGAGCAGTACTTC	CASSVGLGQEPYEQYF
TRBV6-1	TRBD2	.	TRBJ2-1	TGTGCCAGCAGTGAAGCGACGGGGGGATCCTACAATGAGCAGTTCTTC	CASSEATGGSYNEQFF
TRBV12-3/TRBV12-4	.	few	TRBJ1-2	TGTGCCAGCAGGAAGGGTGGCTACACCTTC	CASRKGGYTF
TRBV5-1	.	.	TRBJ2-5	TGCGCCAGCAGCGTGGATCTCAGCTACAATGAGCAGTACTTC	CASSVDLSYNEQYF
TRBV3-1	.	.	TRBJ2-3	TGTGCCAGCAGCCAAACAGATTCTAGTGGGGATACGCAGTATTTT	CASSQTDSSGDTQYF
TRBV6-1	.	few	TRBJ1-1	TGTGCCAGCAGTGAAGCGGGGAAGAACACTGAAGCTTTCTTT	CASSEAGKNTEAFF
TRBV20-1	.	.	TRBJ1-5	TGCAGTGCCGAGACAGATAGCAATCAGCCCCAGCATTTT	CSAETDSNQPQHF
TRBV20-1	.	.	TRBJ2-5	TGCAGTGCTAGAGATCACAGGCAAGAGACCCAGTACTTC	CSARDHRQETQYF
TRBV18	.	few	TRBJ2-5	TGTGCCAGCTCACCAATCCCGGGGGAAGAGACCCAGTACTTC	CASSPIPGEETQYF
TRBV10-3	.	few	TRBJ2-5	TGTGCCATCAGTGAGTCGAAGGTGGCCCAGTACTTC	CAISESKVAQYF
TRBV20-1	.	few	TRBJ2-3	TGCAGTGCTAGTTCTTCGGCCCATGAGGATACGCAGTATTTT	CSASSSAHEDTQYF
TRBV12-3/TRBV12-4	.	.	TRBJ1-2	TGTGCCAGCAGTTTAGGTAGAGGGTGGGGCTACACCTTC	CASSLGRGWGYTF
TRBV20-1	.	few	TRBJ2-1	TGCAGTGCTAGAGGTTCGGACAAATACTACAATGAGCAGTTCTTC	CSARGSDKYYNEQFF
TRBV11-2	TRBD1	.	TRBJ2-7	TGTGCCAGCAGCACCCGACAGGGTATCCGTACCCAGTACTTC	CASSTRQGIRTQYF
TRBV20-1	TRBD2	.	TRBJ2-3	TGCAGTGCTAGAGAGGCGGGGGGGCCCGCAGATACGCAGTATTTT	CSAREAGGPADTQYF
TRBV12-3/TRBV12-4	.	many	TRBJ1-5	TGTGCCAGCAGACGGAGCAATCAGCCCCAGCATTTT	CASRRSNQPQHF